Included here is one T cell receptor beta chain sequence, with context. Its specific antigen is unknown. Base qualities are not provided; no much larger clone lies one nucleotide away. The sample belongs to a study of technical replicates of blood from a handful of donors (dated by TCRdb to the late 2010s). From the cysteine up to the phenylalanine, the CDR3 has a length of 19 residues. Of the read, only the CDR3 DNA is kept; its 57 bases are in frame from base 1. The germline V gene sets CDR1 to SGHTS and CDR2 to YDEGEE. V loses 4 bases of germline sequence and J loses 3 bases, and the interval between the two ends is 26 bases. The receptor library was made with the immunoSEQ multiplex PCR assay. TCRdb took over this immuneACCESS table, retaining in-frame rearrangements with V and J assigned. Such tables are incomplete; in checked studies, under half of the missing clones stem from an unresolved V gene, and the remainder is unexplained. For this sample there are under 80,000 clones; 75% to 95% appear just once. The ten largest clones take up approximately 0.4% of the sample.

The specimen was T cells isolated from PBMCs. The chain uses TRBV5-8 and TRBJ1-5, with TRBD1 as a weak D call on 5 bases. This TCR was sampled from a human donor in good health. Some clones in this sample may be carry-over from other donors' samples. The DNA sequence follows: TGTGCCAGCAGCCCACTTTGGTCTTCCGTCCAGGGCGCCAATCAGCCCCAGCATTTT. Its protein reads: CASSPLWSSVQGANQPQHF.